This T cell receptor beta chain was recorded in a study of T-cell reconstitution after alpha-beta-depleted transplantation in children. For TCRbeta, the library was prepared with unique molecular identifiers. TCRdb independently ran MiXCR on the PCR reads; one entry per CDR3 protein. The sample includes approximately 500,000 distinct CDR3 sequences, about 10% of them seen just once. Concerning this clonotype: One end of the junction is discordant with germline, which a read error may explain.

Germline values: CDR1 SGHRS, CDR2 YFSETQ. This CDR3 contains 13 residues. The source material was PBMCs, sampled before TCRalphabeta/CD19-depleted stem cell transplant. The V call is TRBV5-1, the J call TRBJ2-7, with D unclear. The TCR was taken from a child aged 2-9 years with inherited bone marrow failure, due to receive a stem cell transplant. CDR3 region: CASSFPGSYEQCF. The CDR3 DNA reads as TGCGCCAGCAGCTTCCCAGGCTCCTACGAGCAGTGCTTC.